This TCR beta chain came from a study of shared clonotypes between healthy human individuals. Profiled with immunoSEQ multiplex PCR; TCRdb holds only in-frame clones, not every one. The table lists over 2 million clones, 85% to 95% of them singletons. This CDR3 has 18 residues. V lost 7 bases, J lost 7 bases, and 15 bases stayed unmatched. Per germline, CDR1 SNHLY and CDR2 FYNNEI. With regard to this clone: Its antigen is unidentified.

Notes on the study in general: Depth of sequencing was expected to influence donor clonotype sharing.

Sequences were obtained from naive CD4+ T cells sorted from blood. Indicated subset: CD45RA+ positively selected. This receptor was taken from a man aged 18 to 35 in good health. The chain has TRBV2 and TRBJ2-3; 15 positions agree with TRBD2. CDR3 region: CASTTPGLAGGAPYTQYF. The CDR3 region has the DNA TGTGCCAGCACGACTCCGGGACTAGCGGGGGGTGCTCCGTATACGCAGTATTTT.